Presented here are 28 T cell receptor beta chains from one specimen sequenced in a study of metastatic and nonmetastatic thyroid tumors (dated by TCRdb to about 2020). Before undergoing thyroid surgery, none of the patients had been given any kind of treatment. Receptor libraries were prepared by PCR. Instrument used: Illumina HiSeq 4000. The public reads were quality trimmed at Q25 with fastp and then assembled into clones with MiXCR by TCRdb, keeping productive beta chains. In this sample the table shows around 40,000 clones, roughly a sixth of which occur a single time. The biggest ten clones account for 5.5% to 7% of the sample. The sequenced sample was blood. These receptors all come from a male donor with papillary thyroid cancer or a benign thyroid nodule (not recorded which). Some clones in this sample may be carry-over from other donors' samples.

This chain connects TRBV20-1 to TRBJ2-5, with D tentatively TRBD2 (5 bases). This CDR3 region has 15 residues. The V gene lost 2 bases and the J gene lost 2 bases, with 15 bases spanning the gap. CDR1 and CDR2 from the germline V gene are DFQATT and SNEGSKA (reference sequence). In nucleotides, the CDR3 is TGCAGTGCTAGATTTCCCCAGCGGAATCAAGAGACCCAGTACTTC. This gives the protein CSARFPQRNQETQYF.

This clone has at least ten counts. The V and J genes are TRBV11-3 and TRBJ2-3; D is ambiguous. Germline CDR1 reads SGHNT; CDR2 reads YENEEA. This CDR3 is built from 13 residues. V lost 5 bases and J 0 bases, leaving 6 bases between the germline ends. CDR3 sequence reads: CASSLSSTDTQYF. The CDR3 region has the DNA TGTGCCAGCAGCCTTTCTAGCACAGATACGCAGTATTTT.

In its sample, this clone was seen many times. The J gene is TRBJ1-6, the V gene TRBV7-2; D uncertain. V shed 8 bases and J shed 10 bases, with 12 bases lying between them. Germline-derived CDR1 and CDR2 are SGHTA and FQGNSA. This CDR3 has 12 amino acids. The CDR3 reads CASGGLSSPLHF. In nucleotides, the CDR3 is TGTGCCAGCGGAGGCCTGAGCTCACCCCTCCACTTT.

This chain uses TRBV20-1 with TRBJ2-3; the D is unclear. CDR3 length: 14 amino acids. Germline assignment: CDR1 DFQATT and CDR2 SNEGSKA (reference sequence). Trimming removed 4 bases from V and 0 bases from J, with 11 bases in between. This CDR3 reads CSAMRQPSTDTQYF. CDR3 coding DNA: TGCAGTGCTATGCGGCAGCCTAGCACAGATACGCAGTATTTT.

The V gene is TRBV7-3, the J gene TRBJ2-3; D is unresolved. The V end lost 5 bases, the J end lost 7 bases, and 13 bases lay between the germline ends. Looked up from germline, CDR1 is SGHTA and CDR2 is FQGTGA. This CDR3 contains 13 residues. CDR3 protein: CASSPTPVYTQYF. CDR3 bases: TGTGCCAGCAGCCCCACCCCGGTTTATACGCAGTATTTT.

V is TRBV27 and J is TRBJ2-2, with D possibly TRBD1 on 6 matching bases. In germline, CDR1 is MNHEY, CDR2 SMNVEV (reference sequence). V lost 5 bases and J lost 5, with 18 bases in between. The CDR3 is made up of 16 amino acids. Here the CDR3 reads CASSLRTVLKTGELFF. CDR3 nucleotides: TGTGCCAGCAGTCTTAGGACAGTATTAAAAACCGGGGAGCTGTTTTTT.

This clone was picked up a small number of times. V and J are TRBV3-1 and TRBJ2-5, with TRBD1 identical over 7 bases. The CDR3 covers 15 residues. The trim removed 1 base at V and 4 bases at J, leaving 6 bases unmatched. CDR1 and CDR2 from the germline V gene are LGHDT and YNNKEL (reference sequence). This CDR3 reads CASSQAGQVRETQYF. The CDR3 region has the DNA TGTGCCAGCAGCCAAGCCGGACAGGTCCGAGAGACCCAGTACTTC.

This clone was counted a few times. The chain couples TRBV30 to TRBJ1-6, with D unresolved. CDR1 is GTSNPN, CDR2 SVGIG, per germline (reference sequence). Trimming stripped 3 bases from V and 0 bases from J, with 9 bases between. This CDR3 region has 15 residues. The CDR3 loop reads CAWRAWSSYNSPLHF. In DNA, the CDR3 is TGTGCCTGGAGGGCATGGAGCTCCTATAATTCACCCCTCCACTTT.

This clone came up many times. A read error may be the cause here, since a much bigger clone is one base away. The CDR3: CSVEDPKRTSYNEQFF. Written as DNA, the CDR3 is TGCAGCGTTGAAGATCCGAAGCGGACTTCCTACAATGAGCAGTTCTTC. The J gene is TRBJ2-1, the V gene TRBV29-1, with a weak D call TRBD2 (5 bases). Trimming stripped 0 bases from V and 1 base from J, with 13 bases between. Germline CDR1 is SQVTM and CDR2 is ANQGSEA. The CDR3 contains 16 residues.

This clone has a handful of counts. The chain is built from TRBV28 and TRBJ2-7, with a possible D match to TRBD2 (6 bases). Germline CDR1 is MDHEN and CDR2 is SYDVKM. Trimming cost V 4 bases and J 5 bases, with 21 bases left between them. This CDR3 has 16 residues. The CDR3 reads CASSSPLGGDGDEQYF. CDR3 sequence (DNA): TGTGCCAGCAGTTCCCCCCTTGGAGGGGATGGTGACGAGCAGTACTTC.

This clone was recorded many times. The rearrangement links TRBV11-2 to TRBJ2-1; D is undetermined. The CDR3 extends over 15 amino acids. The V gene lost 1 base and the J gene lost 0 bases, with 7 bases spanning the gap. The germline CDR1 and CDR2 sequences are SGHAT and FQNNGV. Written as DNA, the CDR3 is TGTGCCAGCAGCTTAGGGAGTAGCTCCTACAATGAGCAGTTCTTC. It is translated as CASSLGSSSYNEQFF.

This clone has ten or more counts. This rearrangement joins TRBV5-6 to TRBJ1-5; D uncertain. The CDR3 has 17 amino acids. V was cut by 1 base and J by 0 bases, with 14 bases left in between. CDR1 and CDR2 (germline): SGHDT, YYEEEE. The CDR3 region is CASSLMSVSNSNQPQHF. The CDR3 DNA is TGTGCCAGCAGCTTGATGTCAGTAAGTAATAGCAATCAGCCCCAGCATTTT. Full variable domain (missing parts from reference TRBV5-6 and TRBJ1-5): DAGVTQSPTHLIKTRGQQVTLRCSPKSGHDTVSWYQQALGQGPQFIFQYYEEEERQRGNFPDRFSGHQFPNYSSELNVNALLLGDSALYLCASSLMSVSNSNQPQHFGDGTRLSIL.

V and J are TRBV30 and TRBJ1-1; D is possibly TRBD1 (5 bases). Germline V lookup: CDR1 GTSNPN, CDR2 SVGIG (reference sequence). This CDR3 contains 12 residues. Deletions cut 0 bases from V and 10 bases from J, with 12 bases between. The CDR3 loop reads CAWSVQASVAFF. CDR3 coding DNA: TGTGCCTGGAGTGTACAGGCCTCCGTAGCTTTCTTT.

This clone was found many times. The chain employs TRBV7-6 and TRBJ2-3, with 9 nucleotides matching TRBD2. From germline, CDR1 is SGHVS and CDR2 FNYEAQ. The CDR3 has 20 amino acids. Losses at the gene ends were 1 base for V and 3 bases for J; bases not matched to a gene: 17. The chain's CDR3 is CASSLDLAGCRGMETDTQYF. The CDR3 coding sequence is TGTGCCAGCAGCTTAGATCTAGCGGGGTGCCGGGGGATGGAGACAGATACGCAGTATTTT.

This clone was seen a few times. The chain uses TRBV6-2 or TRBV6-3 and TRBJ2-7; tentatively, D is TRBD2 (6 bases). V was shortened by 3 bases and J by 4 bases, with 22 bases between the two germline ends. Germline CDR1 is MNHEY and CDR2 is SVGEGT. The CDR3 length is 17 residues. The chain's CDR3 is CASSYPGSGDLFYEQYF. The CDR3 region has the DNA TGTGCCAGCAGTTATCCAGGTAGCGGTGACCTTTTTTACGAGCAGTACTTC.

This clone was seen at least ten times. J is TRBJ2-1 and V is TRBV27; TRBD2 matches at 7 bases. The V gene's germline CDR1 is MNHEY and CDR2 SMNVEV (reference sequence). The V gene end was trimmed by 2 bases and the J gene end by 0 bases; junction bases not matched to a gene: 1. This CDR3 is built from 15 residues. In nucleotides, the CDR3 is TGTGCCAGCAGTTTAAGCGGGAACTCCTACAATGAGCAGTTCTTC. Translated, it gives CASSLSGNSYNEQFF.

This clone appeared a few times. At one boundary the junction diverges from the germline segment, which might be a read error. The chain is built from TRBV6-5 and TRBJ2-7; no reliable D call. CDR3 size: 15 residues. The germline gives CDR1 MNHEY, CDR2 SVGAGI. CDR3 protein: CACSYLIHQVHEQYF. DNA for the CDR3: TGTGCCTGCAGTTACTTGATTCACCAGGTCCACGAGCAGTACTTC.

This clone has just a few counts. This chain connects TRBV12-3 or TRBV12-4 to TRBJ1-3, with no clear D. The V gene lost 6 bases and the J gene lost 0 bases, with 18 bases spanning the gap. CDR3 length: 17 residues. The CDR3 coding sequence is TGTGCCAGCAGCCCCGTGGCTTGGTCTTTCTCTGGAAACACCATATATTTT. Its protein is CASSPVAWSFSGNTIYF.

This clone was counted at least ten times. The chain combines TRBV3-1 with TRBJ2-1; the D gene could be TRBD1 or TRBD2 (5 bases each). Germline values: CDR1 LGHDT, CDR2 YNNKEL (reference sequence). This CDR3 contains 14 residues. Trimming cost V 1 base and J 5 bases, with 9 bases left between them. CDR3 region: CASSQGGPHNEQFF. Here the CDR3 DNA reads TGTGCCAGCAGCCAAGGGGGACCCCACAATGAGCAGTTCTTC.

Only a few counts were recorded for this clone. This chain uses TRBV28 with TRBJ1-6; 8 bases map to TRBD1. CDR3 length: 18 amino acids. Trimming cost V 5 bases and J 8 bases; bases outside gene matches: 17. CDR1 is MDHEN and CDR2 is SYDVKM in the germline V gene. In DNA form, the CDR3 reads TGTGCCAGCAGTACTACCCGGACAGGGTCGACTACTTATTCACCCCTCCACTTT. Translating gives CASSTTRTGSTTYSPLHF.

This chain connects TRBV11-3 to TRBJ1-5, with 8 nucleotides matching TRBD1. J was trimmed by 2 bases and V by 2 bases; bases with no gene match: 17. Per germline, CDR1 SGHNT and CDR2 YENEEA. The CDR3 is made up of 20 amino acids. The CDR3 nucleotides are TGTGCCAGCAGCTTATTTACCGAGGGGACAGGAAGTTTAGGCAATCAGCCCCAGCATTTT. This gives the protein CASSLFTEGTGSLGNQPQHF.

This clone was found many times. The chain has TRBV7-2 and TRBJ2-7; 7 nucleotides line up with TRBD1. The CDR3 is made up of 12 amino acids. J gave up 3 bases and V 5 bases, and 1 base lay outside the gene matches. From germline, CDR1 is SGHTA and CDR2 FQGNSA. CDR3 nucleotides: TGTGCCAGCAGCCGGACAGGCTACGAGCAGTACTTC. Its protein is CASSRTGYEQYF.

Many counts were recorded for this clone. The V and J genes are TRBV12-3 or TRBV12-4 and TRBJ1-2; 7 bases fit TRBD1. With V trimmed by 3 bases and J by 3 bases, 7 bases remained unmatched. This CDR3 contains 15 residues. Here the CDR3 DNA reads TGTGCCAGCAGTTTGAGGCAGGGGGAGGACTATGGCTACACCTTC. Its translation: CASSLRQGEDYGYTF.

This clone has a count of ten or more. The V and J genes are TRBV19 and TRBJ2-3; 10 bases match TRBD2. The CDR3 sequence is 17 residues long. Germline V gene sequence: CDR1 LNHDA, CDR2 SQIVND (reference sequence). V shed 5 bases, J shed 3 bases, and the junction held 11 bases outside the gene matches. The CDR3 nucleotides read TGTGCCAGTAGTCTCCAGCGGGGGGGCCGGAGGACAGATACGCAGTATTTT. Its translation is CASSLQRGGRRTDTQYF.

This clone was counted between two and nine times. This may come from a read error, since a much larger clone is one base off. The chain carries TRBV15 and TRBJ2-2; TRBD2 is a possible D gene (6 bases). Germline loops: CDR1 LNHNV, CDR2 YYDKDF (reference sequence). V was shortened by 7 bases and J by 5 bases, with 14 bases between the two germline ends. CDR3 length equals 14 residues. The CDR3 loop is CATITGGDTGELFF. Written as DNA, the CDR3 is TGTGCCACCATCACCGGAGGGGATACCGGGGAGCTGTTTTTT.

The chain links TRBV18 to TRBJ2-2; no reliable D call. V was shortened by 2 bases and J by 6 bases, with 7 bases between the two germline ends. From germline, CDR1 is KGHSH and CDR2 LQKENI. The CDR3 runs 13 residues. The CDR3 nucleotides are TGTGCCAGCTCACCAGTGGTAGCCGGGGAGCTGTTTTTT. This gives the protein CASSPVVAGELFF.

This clone was detected ten times or more. The chain joins TRBV27 to TRBJ1-3; D not certain. Trimming removed 4 bases from V and 0 bases from J, with 10 bases in between. CDR1 and CDR2 (germline): MNHEY, SMNVEV (reference sequence). The CDR3 is 15 amino acids. The CDR3 nucleotides read TGTGCCAGCAGTTATAGGTACCTCTCTGGAAACACCATATATTTT. Translating gives CASSYRYLSGNTIYF.

This clone was observed many times. At one boundary the junction diverges from the germline segment, which might be a read error. The chain couples TRBV20-1 to TRBJ1-6; 8 bases are a match to TRBD1. CDR1 DFQATT and CDR2 SNEGSKA come from the germline V gene (reference sequence). CDR3 size: 15 residues. The CDR3: CSARDGAGGGSTLHF. The DNA for the CDR3 is TGCAGTGCTAGAGATGGGGCAGGGGGCGGTTCAACCCTCCACTTT.